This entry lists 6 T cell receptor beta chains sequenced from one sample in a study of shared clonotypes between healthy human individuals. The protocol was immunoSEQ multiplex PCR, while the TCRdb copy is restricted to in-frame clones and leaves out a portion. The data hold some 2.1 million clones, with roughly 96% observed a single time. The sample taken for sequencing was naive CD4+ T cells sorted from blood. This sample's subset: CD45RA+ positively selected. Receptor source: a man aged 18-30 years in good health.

CDR3 sequence: CASSELQGTSGANVLTF. For the CDR3, the DNA is TGCGCCAGCAGCGAGTTACAGGGCACCTCTGGGGCCAACGTCCTGACTTTC. This sequence joins TRBV4-1 and TRBJ2-6; possible D gene TRBD1, 6 bases. V lost 5 bases, J lost 0 bases, and 14 bases lay in between. Germline CDR1 is MGHRA and CDR2 is YSYEKL. This CDR3 contains 17 residues.

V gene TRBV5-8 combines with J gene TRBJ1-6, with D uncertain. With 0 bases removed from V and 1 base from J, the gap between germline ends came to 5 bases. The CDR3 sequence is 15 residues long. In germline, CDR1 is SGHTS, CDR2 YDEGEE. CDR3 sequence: CASSLGRSYNSPLHF. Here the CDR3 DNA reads TGTGCCAGCAGCTTGGGGAGGTCCTATAATTCACCCCTCCACTTT.

DNA of the CDR3: TGTGCCAGCAGCTTACGACTACAGGGGAGCGCCTACGAGCAGTACTTC. This sequence encodes CASSLRLQGSAYEQYF. V gene TRBV7-9 combines with J gene TRBJ2-7, with 7 bases that match TRBD1. With V trimmed by 2 bases and J by 2 bases, 9 bases remained unmatched. CDR3 length: 16 residues. Germline V gives CDR1 SEHNR, CDR2 FQNEAQ (reference sequence).

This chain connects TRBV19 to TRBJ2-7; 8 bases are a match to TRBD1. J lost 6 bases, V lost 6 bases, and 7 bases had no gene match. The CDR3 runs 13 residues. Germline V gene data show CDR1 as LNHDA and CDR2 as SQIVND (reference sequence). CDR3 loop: CASRDRERSEQYF. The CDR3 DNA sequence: TGTGCCAGTAGGGACAGGGAGCGATCCGAGCAGTACTTC.

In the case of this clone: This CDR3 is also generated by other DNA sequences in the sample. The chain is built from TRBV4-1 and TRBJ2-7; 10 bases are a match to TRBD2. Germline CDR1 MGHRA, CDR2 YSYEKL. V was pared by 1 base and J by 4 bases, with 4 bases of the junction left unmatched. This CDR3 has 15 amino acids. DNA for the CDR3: TGCGCCAGCAGCCAAGGCCTAGCGGGGGCGTACGAGCAGTACTTC. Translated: CASSQGLAGAYEQYF.

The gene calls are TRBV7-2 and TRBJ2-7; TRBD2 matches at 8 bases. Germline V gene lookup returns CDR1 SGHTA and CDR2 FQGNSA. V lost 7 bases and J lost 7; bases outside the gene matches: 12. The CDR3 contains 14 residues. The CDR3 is CASNKGREEWEQYF. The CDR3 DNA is TGTGCCAGCAACAAAGGGCGGGAGGAGTGGGAGCAGTACTTC.